Below, one T cell receptor beta chain is given with its context. This sample was included in a study of T-cell reconstitution after alpha-beta-depleted transplantation in children. Preparing the TCRbeta library involved the use of unique molecular identifiers. TCRdb called the PCR reads again in MiXCR, with one record for every CDR3 protein. Of 500,000 to 600,000 distinct CDR3 sequences in the sample, around 17% were seen once. The TCR originated in a human donor who donated a stem cell graft to a child with acute lymphoblastic leukemia. Sequences were derived from PBMCs from the stem cell graft donor, sampled from the stem cell graft.

The CDR3 here is CASRTLDGMNTEAFF. DNA for the CDR3: TGTGCCAGCAGGACCCTCGACGGTATGAACACTGAAGCTTTCTTT. This chain joins TRBV2 and TRBJ1-1, with D hard to call. CDR1 and CDR2 from the germline V gene are SNHLY and FYNNEI. V shed 6 bases and J shed 0 bases, with 14 bases lying between them. This CDR3 comprises 15 residues.